This TCR beta chain emerged from a study of T cell repertoires in cytomegalovirus infection. Findings and limits, study-wide: Totalled public TCR beta family frequency picked out people who carried CMV plus the relevant HLA.

TCRdb redid the calling of the reads with MiXCR, one entry per CDR3 protein. The data contain tens of thousands of distinct CDR3 sequences, roughly 18% of them seen just once; the ten biggest clones take up 53%. This clonotype came up many times. Its antigen is as yet unknown. This receptor was taken from a human donor in good health (CMV status not recorded). Some clones in this sample may be carry-over from other donors' samples. Specimen: CD8+ T cells from cultured PBMCs, collected from culture after CMV antigen stimulation.

In DNA, the CDR3 is TGTGCCACTACCCCAACCCGGTCTGCGAACACTGAAGCTTTCTTT. Translated, it gives CATTPTRSANTEAFF. V usage is TRBV19 and J usage is TRBJ1-1, with unresolved D. Trimming left V 10 bases short and J 1 base short, with 19 bases between. The CDR3 covers 15 residues. Germline CDR1 and CDR2: LNHDA and SQIVND (reference sequence).